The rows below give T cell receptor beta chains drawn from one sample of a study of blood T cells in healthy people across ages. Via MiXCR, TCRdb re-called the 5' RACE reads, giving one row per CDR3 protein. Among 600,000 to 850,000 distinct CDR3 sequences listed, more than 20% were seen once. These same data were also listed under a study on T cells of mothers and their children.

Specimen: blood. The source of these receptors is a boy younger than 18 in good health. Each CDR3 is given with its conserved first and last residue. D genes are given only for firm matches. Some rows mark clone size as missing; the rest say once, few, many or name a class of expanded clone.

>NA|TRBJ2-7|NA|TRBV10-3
TGTGCCATCAGTCAGACTGAATCCTACGAGCAGTACTTC
CAISQTESYEQYF
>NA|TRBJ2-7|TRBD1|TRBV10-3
TGTGCCATCGGCGGGACAGGGTTCCACGAGCAGTACTTC
CAIGGTGFHEQYF
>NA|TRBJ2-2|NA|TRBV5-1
TGCGCCAGCAGCTTGGCCGTGACAAAGAACACCGGGGAGCTGTTTTTT
CASSLAVTKNTGELFF
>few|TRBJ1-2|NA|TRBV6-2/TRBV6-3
TGTGCCAGCAGTTACTCCACAATCGCTAACTATGGCTACACCTTC
CASSYSTIANYGYTF
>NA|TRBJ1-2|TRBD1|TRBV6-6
TGTGCCAGCACGCAACAGGGGGCTGGGGACGGCTACACCTTC
CASTQQGAGDGYTF
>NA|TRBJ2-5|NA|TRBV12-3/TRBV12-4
TGTGCCAGCAGTTTAGAACCTAGCAATTCCGAGACCCAGTACTTC
CASSLEPSNSETQYF
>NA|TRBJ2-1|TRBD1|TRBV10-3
TGTGCCATCAGAGGACAGGGAATCAATGAGCAGTTCTTC
CAIRGQGINEQFF
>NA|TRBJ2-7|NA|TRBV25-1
TGTGCAACCTCCACATCGGGCGAGCAGTACTTC
CATSTSGEQYF
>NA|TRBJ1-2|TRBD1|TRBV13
TGTGCCAGCAGCCCAAATCCAGGGGGCGGGGGCTACACCTTC
CASSPNPGGGGYTF
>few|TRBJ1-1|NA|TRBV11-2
TGTGCCAGCAGCTCTGTGGCAAGCAAGACTGAAGCTTTCTTT
CASSSVASKTEAFF
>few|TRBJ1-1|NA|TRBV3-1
TGTGCCAGCAGCCAAGTACAGACAAACACTGAAGCTTTCTTT
CASSQVQTNTEAFF
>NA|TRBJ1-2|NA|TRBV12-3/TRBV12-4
TGTGCCAGTAGCTCCGATATGGGCGCTTACTATGGCTACACCTTC
CASSSDMGAYYGYTF
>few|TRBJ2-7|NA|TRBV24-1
TGTGCCACCAGTGATTCGATCGGGGACGAGCAGTACTTC
CATSDSIGDEQYF
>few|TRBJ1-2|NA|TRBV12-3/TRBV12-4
TGTGCCAGCCCGCAACGAGAGGGGCAAGGCTACACCTTC
CASPQREGQGYTF
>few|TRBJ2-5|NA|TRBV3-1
TGTGCCAGCAGCCTGAGTAGGGAGGTGGAGACCCAGTACTTC
CASSLSREVETQYF
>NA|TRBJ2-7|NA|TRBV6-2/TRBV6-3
TGTGCCAGCAGCCCCCAGGACAGACCCTACGAGCAGTACTTC
CASSPQDRPYEQYF
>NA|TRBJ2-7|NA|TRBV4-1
TGCGCCAGCAGCCAACAGGACTTGACCTCCTCCTACGAGCAGTACTTC
CASSQQDLTSSYEQYF
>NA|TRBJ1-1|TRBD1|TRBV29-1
TGCAGCGTCGCTACAGGGGGCACTGAAGCTTTCTTT
CSVATGGTEAFF
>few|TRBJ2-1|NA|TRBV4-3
TGCGCCAGCAGCCAAGATCTGAATGGCTATGAGTTCTTC
CASSQDLNGYEFF
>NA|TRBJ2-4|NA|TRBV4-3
TGCGCCAGCAGCCAACATAAACAGGAGGACATTCAGTACTTC
CASSQHKQEDIQYF
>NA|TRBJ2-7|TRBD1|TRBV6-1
TGTGCCAGCAGTGAAGCGTGGGGGGACAGGGGGTACGAGCAGTACTTC
CASSEAWGDRGYEQYF
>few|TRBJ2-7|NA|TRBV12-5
TGTGCTAGTGGTTTAGGCAGAAATAACTACGAGCAGTACTTC
CASGLGRNNYEQYF
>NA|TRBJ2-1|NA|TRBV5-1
TGCGCCAGCAGCCCCCTCAGAACAGGGACCTACAATGAGCAGTTCTTC
CASSPLRTGTYNEQFF
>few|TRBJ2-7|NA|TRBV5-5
TGTGCCAGCAGCTTGGGGGCCACCCGCTCCTACGAGCAGTACTTC
CASSLGATRSYEQYF
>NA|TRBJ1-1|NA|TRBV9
TGTGCCAGCAGCGTAGATGCACGGACGAACACTGAAGCTTTCTTT
CASSVDARTNTEAFF
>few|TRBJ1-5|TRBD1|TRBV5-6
TGTGCCAGCAGCTTGCGTCTAAGGACAGGGGGCAATCAGCCCCAGCATTTT
CASSLRLRTGGNQPQHF
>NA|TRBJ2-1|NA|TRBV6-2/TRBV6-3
TGTGCCAGCAGCTACCGTGGGCGCATTGTTAGCAATGAGCAGTTCTTC
CASSYRGRIVSNEQFF
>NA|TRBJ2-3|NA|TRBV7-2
TGTGCCAGCAGCCCCGGGACGCCGGGGGATACGCAGTATTTT
CASSPGTPGDTQYF
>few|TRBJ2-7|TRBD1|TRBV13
TGTGCCAGCAGCTCGGGGACAGGGCAGGGCGAGCAGTACTTC
CASSSGTGQGEQYF
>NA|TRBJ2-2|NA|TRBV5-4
TGTGCCAGCAGCTCCCAGGATCGTCCCGGGGAGCTGTTTTTT
CASSSQDRPGELFF
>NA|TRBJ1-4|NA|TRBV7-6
TGTGCCAGCAAGATATCAACTAATGAAAAACTGTTTTTT
CASKISTNEKLFF
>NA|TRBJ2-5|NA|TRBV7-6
TGTGCCAGCAGCGCAAGCTTCCGCCCCACGTCTAAAGGGAGGGAGACCCAGTACTTC
CASSASFRPTSKGRETQYF
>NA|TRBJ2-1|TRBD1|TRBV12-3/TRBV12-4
TGTGCCAGCGCGGGACAGGGGGGCAATGAGCAGTTCTTC
CASAGQGGNEQFF
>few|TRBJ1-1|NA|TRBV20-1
TGCAGTGCTAGAGGAACAGGGCACACTGAAGCTTTCTTT
CSARGTGHTEAFF
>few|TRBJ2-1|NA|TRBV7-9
TGTGCCAGCAGCTTCCCAATTCAGGGTAGCAATGAGCAGTTCTTC
CASSFPIQGSNEQFF
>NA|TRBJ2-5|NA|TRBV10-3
TGTGCCATCAGTGACGAGGGGGGAAAAAGGGAGACCCAGTACTTC
CAISDEGGKRETQYF
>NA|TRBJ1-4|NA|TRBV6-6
TGTGCCAGCAGTTACGGTGGGGTTGGTAATGAAAAACTGTTTTTT
CASSYGGVGNEKLFF
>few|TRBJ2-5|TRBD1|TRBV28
TGTGCCAGCCGGTCTCCGACAGGGCGGCAAGAGACCCAGTACTTC
CASRSPTGRQETQYF
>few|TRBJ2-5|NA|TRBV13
TGTGCCAGCAGCATTGCCGAGACAGAACAAGAGACCCAGTACTTC
CASSIAETEQETQYF
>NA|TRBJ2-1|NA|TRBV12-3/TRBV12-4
TGTGCCAGCAGTTTGCTAGGGCCCTACAATGAGCAGTTCTTC
CASSLLGPYNEQFF
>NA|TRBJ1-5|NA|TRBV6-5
TGTGCCAGCAGTTACGGGGCCTTTCTCCTCAGCGATAATCAGCCCCAGCATTTT
CASSYGAFLLSDNQPQHF
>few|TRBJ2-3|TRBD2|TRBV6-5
TGTGCCAGCAGCCCCAGCGGTGCGGGGGGCACAGATACGCAGTATTTT
CASSPSGAGGTDTQYF
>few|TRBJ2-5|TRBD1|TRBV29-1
TGCAGCACGGGACAGGGGGCCCTAGAGACCCAGTACTTC
CSTGQGALETQYF
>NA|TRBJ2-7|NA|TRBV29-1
TGCAGCGTTGAAGCTGGGGAGTCCTACGAGCAGTACTTC
CSVEAGESYEQYF
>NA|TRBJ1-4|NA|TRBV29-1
TGCAGCGTTGAAGATCCCCCTGAAAAACTGTTTTTT
CSVEDPPEKLFF
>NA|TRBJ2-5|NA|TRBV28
TGTGCCAGCAGCTTACCCGGGCAGCTACTCGAAGAGACCCAGTACTTC
CASSLPGQLLEETQYF
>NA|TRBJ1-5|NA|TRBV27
TGTGCCAGCACCCCGGGGGGTGTCAGCAATCAGCCCCAGCATTTT
CASTPGGVSNQPQHF
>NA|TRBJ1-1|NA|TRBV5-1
TGCGCCAGCAGCCCCTCAGGGCTCGTAGCTGAAGCTTTCTTT
CASSPSGLVAEAFF
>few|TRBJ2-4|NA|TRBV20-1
TGCAGTGTCCACGACAGAAACTCCAAGAACATTCAGTACTTC
CSVHDRNSKNIQYF
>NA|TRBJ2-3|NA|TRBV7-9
TGTGCCAGCAGCACGGGACAACCTTCTCATTCCACAGATACGCAGTATTTT
CASSTGQPSHSTDTQYF
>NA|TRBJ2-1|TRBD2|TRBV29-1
TGCAGCGTAGGCGGGAGTTGGTCCTACAATGAGCAGTTCTTC
CSVGGSWSYNEQFF
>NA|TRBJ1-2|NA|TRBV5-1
TGCGCCAGCAGCGGAAGGGCCCCCAACTATGGCTACACCTTC
CASSGRAPNYGYTF
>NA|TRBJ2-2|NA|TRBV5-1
TGCGCCAGTCAAGGCAGGGAGCTGTTTTTT
CASQGRELFF
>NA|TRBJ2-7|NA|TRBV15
TGTGCCACCAGCATATCTGGGCCCCGGGACGGGACCTACGAGCAGTACTTC
CATSISGPRDGTYEQYF
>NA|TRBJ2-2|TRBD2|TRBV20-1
TGCAGTGCTAGACAACCGGGACTAGCGGGAGGTAACACCGGGGAGCTGTTTTTT
CSARQPGLAGGNTGELFF
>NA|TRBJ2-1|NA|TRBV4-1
TGCGCCAGCAGCCAAGAATGGACAGCCTACAATGAGCAGTTCTTC
CASSQEWTAYNEQFF
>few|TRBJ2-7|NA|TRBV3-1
TGCGCCAGCAGCCAAGAAGGCAGGGATCGGTACTTC
CASSQEGRDRYF
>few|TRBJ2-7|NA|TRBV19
TGTGCCAGCTCGTCGGAGGCTTACTACGAGCAGTACTTC
CASSSEAYYEQYF
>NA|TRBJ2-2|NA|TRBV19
TGTGCCAGTAGTTTTACAGGGTTGGACACCGGGGAGCTGTTTTTT
CASSFTGLDTGELFF